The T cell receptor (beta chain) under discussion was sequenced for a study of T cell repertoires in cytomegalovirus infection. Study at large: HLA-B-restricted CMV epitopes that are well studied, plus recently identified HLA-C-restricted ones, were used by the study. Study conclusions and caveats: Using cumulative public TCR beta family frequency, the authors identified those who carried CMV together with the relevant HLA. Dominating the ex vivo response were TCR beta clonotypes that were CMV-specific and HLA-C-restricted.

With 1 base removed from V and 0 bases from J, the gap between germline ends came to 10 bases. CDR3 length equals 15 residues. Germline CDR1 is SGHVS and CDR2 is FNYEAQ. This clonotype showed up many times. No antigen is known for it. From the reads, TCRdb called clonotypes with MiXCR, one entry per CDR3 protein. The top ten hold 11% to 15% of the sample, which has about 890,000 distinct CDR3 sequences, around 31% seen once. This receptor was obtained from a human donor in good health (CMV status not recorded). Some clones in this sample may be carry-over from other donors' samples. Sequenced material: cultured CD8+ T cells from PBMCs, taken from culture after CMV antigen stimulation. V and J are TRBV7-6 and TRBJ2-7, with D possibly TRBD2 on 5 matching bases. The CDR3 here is CASSLEIASSYEQYV. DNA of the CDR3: TGTGCCAGCAGCTTAGAGATAGCGAGCTCCTACGAGCAGTACGTC.